This T cell receptor (beta chain) comes out of a study of shared clonotypes between healthy human individuals. Study-wide points: Non-shared clonotypes showed lower generation probabilities than clonotypes common to all four donors. The small donor group covered limited genetic and exposure diversity.

Using immunoSEQ multiplex PCR, the repertoire was profiled, and TCRdb retains in-frame clones only, with some absent. The table has roughly 2 million clones, approximately 94% seen once. As defined, naive CD8 cells were CD45RO-negative and positively selected for CCR7, with terminally differentiated effector memory CD45RA+ cells excluded. Donors were healthy HIV-negative adults without recently reported acute infections or vaccinations. A remark on this clone: Its antigen is undetermined.

The TCR comes from a man younger than 35 in good health. The sample consisted of naive CD8+ T cells sorted from blood.

The CDR3 here is CASSSPGRGEAFF. CDR3 in DNA: TGTGCCAGCAGCTCCCCAGGTAGGGGAGAAGCTTTCTTT. V usage is TRBV7-9 and J usage is TRBJ1-1; D possibly corresponds to TRBD1 (5 bases). Trimming removed 4 bases at V and 8 bases at J, with 14 bases between. Germline CDR1 SEHNR, CDR2 FQNEAQ (reference sequence). The CDR3 covers 13 residues.